The 27 T cell receptor beta chains below were found in one sample sequenced in a study of technical replicates of blood from a few donors. Produced via immunoSEQ multiplex PCR; TCRdb's table is partial and in-frame only. The data show around 89,000 clones, approximately 94% seen once. Sequenced: T cells isolated from PBMCs. Receptors originate from a human donor in good health.

A word on this clone: Just one base apart from a much larger clone, this may be a read error. The chain couples TRBV21-1 to TRBJ1-2; the table calls TRBD1, which could not be checked here. TRBV21-1 is designated a pseudogene. This CDR3 is 18 amino acids long. The CDR3 DNA reads as TGTGCCAGCAGCCCCAGGTGGTGGCGGCAGGGGAAGGACTATGGCTACACCTTC. Encoded protein: CASSPRWWRQGKDYGYTF.

J is TRBJ1-3 and V is TRBV28; D is uncertain. The CDR3 is made up of 14 amino acids. CDR1 is MDHEN and CDR2 is SYDVKM in the germline V gene. Trimming removed 5 bases from V and 0 bases from J, with 8 bases in between. The CDR3 here is CASSHLYSGNTIYF. The CDR3 region has the DNA TGTGCCAGCAGTCACCTCTACTCTGGAAACACCATATATTTT.

The chain combines TRBV28 with TRBJ1-1; unclear D gene. Trimming took off 5 bases at V and 1 base at J, with 8 bases between the two ends. The CDR3 sequence is 13 residues long. Per germline, CDR1 MDHEN and CDR2 SYDVKM. CDR3 sequence reads: CASSGLRNTEAFF. DNA of the CDR3: TGTGCCAGCAGTGGACTCAGGAACACTGAAGCTTTCTTT.

The rearrangement links TRBV9 to TRBJ1-4; D is perhaps TRBD1 (5 bases). The V and J ends lost 2 bases and 14 bases respectively, with 16 bases between them. Germline loops: CDR1 SGDLS, CDR2 YYNGEE. The CDR3 is 13 amino acids. CDR3 amino acids: CASSVGGRGLLFF. Here the CDR3 DNA reads TGTGCCAGCAGCGTCGGGGGGAGAGGGTTGCTGTTTTTT.

The chain couples TRBV18 to TRBJ2-1; 14 positions agree with TRBD2. Germline V gene sequence: CDR1 KGHSH, CDR2 LQKENI. Losses at the gene ends were 0 bases for V and 3 bases for J; bases not matched to a gene: 7. The length of the CDR3 is 19 residues. The CDR3 region is CASSPPGLAGGGYYNEQFF. The CDR3 DNA reads as TGTGCCAGCTCACCACCTGGACTAGCGGGAGGTGGCTACTACAATGAGCAGTTCTTC.

V gene TRBV27 combines with J gene TRBJ2-1, with 8 bases lining up with TRBD2. J was trimmed by 4 bases and V by 3 bases; bases with no gene match: 5. The CDR3 covers 15 residues. CDR1 is MNHEY and CDR2 is SMNVEV in the germline V gene (reference sequence). This CDR3 is CASSLETSAYNEQFF. The CDR3 region has the DNA TGTGCCAGCAGTTTGGAGACTAGCGCTTACAATGAGCAGTTCTTC.

The sample holds one count of this clone. The gene calls are TRBV5-4 and TRBJ2-1; TRBD2 matches at 10 bases. After removal of 4 bases from V and 9 bases from J, the junction contained 10 bases not matched to a gene. The CDR3 is 15 residues long. The germline V gene encodes CDR1 SGHNT and CDR2 YYREEE (reference sequence). The CDR3 bases are TGTGCCAGCAGCAAGGTGGGACTAGCGTCCGGTGAGCAGTTCTTC. Translating it yields CASSKVGLASGEQFF.

The chain carries TRBV6-6 and TRBJ2-5; a weak D match, TRBD1 (6 bases). The CDR3 length is 13 residues. In germline, CDR1 is MNHNY, CDR2 SVGAGI (reference sequence). Deletions cut 6 bases from V and 5 bases from J, with 13 bases between. The CDR3 sequence is CASSGQPGETQYF. The DNA for the CDR3 is TGTGCCAGCAGCGGACAGCCGGGGGAGACCCAGTACTTC.

The V call is TRBV5-4, the J call TRBJ1-2; the D gene is possibly TRBD1 (6 bases). Germline V CDR1 and CDR2: SGHNT, YYREEE (reference sequence). V lost 6 bases and J 6 bases, leaving 15 bases between the germline ends. This CDR3 contains 13 residues. CDR3 nucleotides: TGTGCCAGCACCGCTACAGGGTACGATGGCTACACCTTC. Protein product: CASTATGYDGYTF.

This chain links TRBV5-4 with TRBJ1-1; 11 bases are a match to TRBD1. V dropped 3 bases and J dropped 5; count of bases not matched to a gene: 15. This CDR3 has 18 residues. Germline CDR1 is SGHNT and CDR2 is YYREEE (reference sequence). The CDR3 sequence is CASSSKSGTGGPRTEAFF. The CDR3 DNA is TGTGCCAGCAGCTCAAAGTCCGGGACAGGGGGACCGAGGACTGAAGCTTTCTTT.

This rearrangement joins TRBV11-2 to TRBJ2-2; D is ambiguous. The V gene lost 5 bases and the J gene lost 6 bases, with 10 bases spanning the gap. The CDR3 sequence is 13 residues long. Germline V gene data show CDR1 as SGHAT and CDR2 as FQNNGV. The CDR3 region has the DNA TGTGCCAGCAGCCCGAGTCTCGCCGGGGAGCTGTTTTTT. Translating it yields CASSPSLAGELFF.

The chain is built from TRBV6-5 and TRBJ2-3; perhaps TRBD2 as D (5 bases). The CDR3 is 14 residues long. The germline V gene has CDR1 MNHEY and CDR2 SVGAGI. V was pared by 2 bases and J by 6 bases, with 12 bases between. The CDR3 is CASSYGLEGDTQYF. CDR3 nucleotide sequence: TGTGCCAGCAGTTACGGGCTAGAGGGTGATACGCAGTATTTT.

The chain employs TRBV18 and TRBJ1-3; D call uncertain. Germline V lookup: CDR1 KGHSH, CDR2 LQKENI. This CDR3 contains 17 residues. V was pared by 3 bases and J by 0 bases, with 15 bases between. The CDR3 spells CASSPGLREGSGNTIYF. In DNA, the CDR3 is TGTGCCAGCTCACCCGGACTGCGGGAAGGCTCTGGAAACACCATATATTTT.

This chain links TRBV11-2 with TRBJ1-1; maybe TRBD1 (5 bases). The CDR3 extends over 15 amino acids. Trimming removed 3 bases at V and 0 bases at J, with 11 bases between. The germline V gene has CDR1 SGHAT and CDR2 FQNNGV. CDR3 amino acids: CASSFLRQMNTEAFF. CDR3 DNA sequence: TGTGCCAGCAGCTTCCTCCGACAGATGAACACTGAAGCTTTCTTT.

The V call is TRBV7-9, the J call TRBJ2-7, with 9 bases identical to TRBD1. J was trimmed by 5 bases and V by 5 bases; bases with no gene match: 13. The germline V gene has CDR1 SEHNR and CDR2 FQNEAQ (reference sequence). The CDR3 sequence is 16 residues long. The chain's CDR3 is CASSEMVTGGFDEQYF. As DNA, the CDR3 is TGTGCCAGCAGCGAAATGGTAACAGGGGGCTTCGACGAGCAGTACTTC.

V is TRBV4-1 and J is TRBJ2-1, with TRBD1 matching over 9 bases. Per germline, CDR1 MGHRA and CDR2 YSYEKL. Trimming cost V 3 bases and J 10 bases; bases outside gene matches: 7. The CDR3 is 14 amino acids. The CDR3 loop reads CASSQPGQGREQFF. In nucleotides, the CDR3 is TGCGCCAGCAGCCAGCCCGGACAGGGGCGCGAGCAGTTCTTC.

The CDR3 protein is CASSRLGSGRETQYF. The DNA of the CDR3 is TGTGCCAGCAGCCGATTAGGTAGCGGGAGAGAGACCCAGTACTTC. The rearrangement joins TRBV14 to TRBJ2-5, with TRBD2 matching over 9 bases. The CDR3 is 15 amino acids. Germline V CDR1 and CDR2: SGHDN, FVKESK. The ends lost 4 bases at V and 4 bases at J; junction bases unmatched: 7.

The V call is TRBV6-1, the J call TRBJ2-1; 9 bases fit TRBD2. CDR3 length: 15 residues. With V trimmed by 4 bases and J by 4 bases, 5 bases remained unmatched. CDR1 is MNHNS, CDR2 SASEGT, per germline. This chain's CDR3 is CASSVRGGGYNEQFF. The CDR3 bases are TGTGCCAGCAGTGTTCGCGGGGGGGGATACAATGAGCAGTTCTTC.

This rearrangement joins TRBV30 to TRBJ2-3, with TRBD2 matching over 12 bases. CDR1 GTSNPN and CDR2 SVGIG come from the germline V gene (reference sequence). This CDR3 region has 16 residues. Unmatched junction bases numbered 8, after V lost 0 bases and J lost 7 bases. The CDR3 protein is CAWSVPLAGGRNTQYF. DNA for the CDR3: TGTGCCTGGAGTGTACCTCTAGCGGGGGGGAGGAATACGCAGTATTTT.

The chain has TRBV6-1 and TRBJ1-5; tentatively, D is TRBD1 (5 bases). Looked up from germline, CDR1 is MNHNS and CDR2 is SASEGT. The length of the CDR3 is 15 residues. Trimming left V 6 bases short and J 6 bases short, with 18 bases between. The CDR3 DNA reads TGTGCCAGCAGAGAACCCGGCGGGGGAAGTCAGCCCCAGCATTTT. Protein: CASREPGGGSQPQHF.

The CDR3 DNA follows: TGTGCCAGCAGCCGACTGAGCTCCTATAATTCACCCCTCCACTTT. Translated, it gives CASSRLSSYNSPLHF. This chain connects TRBV14 to TRBJ1-6; D remains ambiguous. Germline CDR1 and CDR2: SGHDN and FVKESK. The CDR3 has 15 amino acids. Between the trimmed V and J ends, which lost 4 bases and 0 bases, there was a span of 7 bases.

The rearrangement uses TRBV4-2 and TRBJ2-2; a possible D gene is TRBD2 (5 bases). Germline CDR1 reads LGHNA; CDR2 reads YNFKEQ. CDR3 length: 17 amino acids. The V and J ends lost 2 bases and 3 bases respectively, with 16 bases between them. Here the CDR3 reads CASSQRGQRWDTGELFF. CDR3 nucleotides: TGTGCCAGCAGCCAACGGGGTCAGCGATGGGACACCGGGGAGCTGTTTTTT.

The gene calls are TRBV29-1 and TRBJ1-1, with a possible D match to TRBD1 (5 bases). Germline values: CDR1 SQVTM, CDR2 ANQGSEA. The CDR3 spans 13 residues. This CDR3 is CSVQNQGNTEAFF. CDR3 nucleotide sequence: TGCAGTGTTCAGAATCAGGGGAACACTGAAGCTTTCTTT.

The genes are TRBV7-2 and TRBJ1-5; no clear D gene. The CDR3 length is 12 residues. Germline CDR1 reads SGHTA; CDR2 reads FQGNSA. V lost 4 bases, J lost 10 bases, and 11 bases lay in between. CDR3 residues: CASSSDFSPQHF. CDR3 bases: TGTGCCAGCAGCTCGGACTTTTCCCCCCAGCATTTT.

The gene calls are TRBV4-1 and TRBJ2-3, with D unresolved. Per germline, CDR1 MGHRA and CDR2 YSYEKL. This CDR3 comprises 15 residues. The germline V and J ends were trimmed by 3 bases and 3 bases, with 13 bases remaining between them. The CDR3 loop reads CASSHTHRETDTQYF. CDR3 DNA sequence: TGCGCCAGCAGCCACACCCACAGAGAAACAGATACGCAGTATTTT.

This chain links TRBV2 with TRBJ1-1; 10 positions match TRBD1. J was trimmed by 11 bases and V by 5 bases; bases with no gene match: 8. The V gene's germline CDR1 is SNHLY and CDR2 FYNNEI. The CDR3 runs to 13 residues. As DNA, the CDR3 is TGTGCCAGCAGTCCTGAGACAGGGGGCCTGGCTTTCTTT. Translation: CASSPETGGLAFF.

This chain uses TRBV6-5 with TRBJ2-3, with D perhaps matching TRBD1 (6 bases). Germline CDR1 reads MNHEY; CDR2 reads SVGAGI. The CDR3 runs 15 residues. Trimming removed 3 bases from V and 1 base from J, with 11 bases in between. CDR3 residues: CASSYRGGRTDTQYF. CDR3 in DNA: TGTGCCAGCAGTTATCGAGGGGGACGCACAGATACGCAGTATTTT.